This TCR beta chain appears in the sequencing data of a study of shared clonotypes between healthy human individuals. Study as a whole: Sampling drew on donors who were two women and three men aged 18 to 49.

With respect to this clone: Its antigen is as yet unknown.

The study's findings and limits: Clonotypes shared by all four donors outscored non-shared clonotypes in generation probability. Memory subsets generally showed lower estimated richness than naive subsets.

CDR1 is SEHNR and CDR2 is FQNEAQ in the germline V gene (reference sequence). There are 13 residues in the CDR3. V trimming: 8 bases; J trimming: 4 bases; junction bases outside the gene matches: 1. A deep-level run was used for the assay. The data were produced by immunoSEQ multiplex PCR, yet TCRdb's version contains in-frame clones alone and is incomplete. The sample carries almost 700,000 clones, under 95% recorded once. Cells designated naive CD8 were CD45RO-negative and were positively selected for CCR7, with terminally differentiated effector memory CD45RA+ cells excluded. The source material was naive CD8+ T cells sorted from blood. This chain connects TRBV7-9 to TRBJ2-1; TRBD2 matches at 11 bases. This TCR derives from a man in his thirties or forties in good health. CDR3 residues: CASGTSGYNEQFF. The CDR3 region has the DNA TGTGCCAGCGGGACTAGCGGATACAATGAGCAGTTCTTC. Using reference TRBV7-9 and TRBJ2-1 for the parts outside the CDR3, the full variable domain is DTGVSQNPRHKITKRGQNVTFRCDPISEHNRLYWYRQTLGQGPEFLTYFQNEAQLEKSRLLSDRFSAERPKGSFSTLEIQRTEQGDSAMYLCASGTSGYNEQFFGPGTRLTVL.